What follows are 18 T cell receptor beta chains derived from one specimen sequenced in a study of T cells expressing NK-cell markers (dated by TCRdb to the early 2020s). The protocol used for the library was 5' RACE. The sample was run on an Illumina HiSeq 2000. TCRdb reprocessed the reads, and each CDR3 protein sequence is entered once, without DNA. This sample's records show about 440,000 distinct CDR3 sequences. 7.3% of the sample rests with the top ten. The sample was blood T cells: a sorted CD56 or NKG2C T cell subset, CD4+ or CD8+ T cells, or bulk PBMC T cells (not recorded which). The receptors originated from a woman aged 18 to 75 in good health.

This rearrangement joins TRBV11-2 to TRBJ1-1; absent DNA, TCRdb's TRBD1 call cannot be checked. The CDR3 totals 11 residues. CDR1 SGHAT and CDR2 FQNNGV come from the germline V gene. CDR3 region: CASSSRQDAFF.

This chain links TRBV19 with TRBJ2-7; TCRdb selects TRBD2, and the lack of DNA leaves this call unchecked. The germline gives CDR1 LNHDA, CDR2 SQIVND (reference sequence). CDR3 size: 14 residues. The CDR3 loop is CASSMGLPMYEQYF. Drawing the rest from reference TRBV19 and TRBJ2-7, the complete variable domain is DGGITQSPKYLFRKEGQNVTLSCEQNLNHDAMYWYRQDPGQGLRLIYYSQIVNDFQKGDIAEGYSVSREKKESFPLTVTSAQKNPTAFYLCASSMGLPMYEQYFGPGTRLTVT.

The chain couples TRBV10-3 to TRBJ2-3; there is no DNA to check the TCRdb D call of TRBD1. CDR3 length: 18 amino acids. The germline V gene has CDR1 ENHRY and CDR2 SYGVKD. The CDR3 spells CAISDPLSDRGRTDTQYF.

This chain's CDR3 is CASRAAGSGNTIYF. J is TRBJ1-3 and V is TRBV5-1; TCRdb gives TRBD1 as the D gene, but with no DNA this cannot be confirmed. Germline CDR1 and CDR2: SGHRS and YFSETQ. The CDR3 sequence is 14 residues long. Full variable domain (rest looked up from reference TRBV5-1 and TRBJ1-3): KAGVTQTPRYLIKTRGQQVTLSCSPISGHRSVSWYQQTPGQGLQFLFEYFSETQRNKGNFPGRFSGRQFSNSRSEMNVSTLELGDSALYLCASRAAGSGNTIYFGEGSWLTVV.

The chain combines TRBV3-1 with TRBJ2-1; the TCRdb call, TRBD1, lacks DNA for checking. The CDR3 totals 15 residues. CDR1 and CDR2 from the germline V gene are LGHDT and YNNKEL (reference sequence). The CDR3: CASSQAWQGGNEQFF.

The rearrangement joins TRBV4-3 to TRBJ1-2. CDR1 and CDR2 from the germline V gene are LGHNA and YSLEER. The CDR3 spans 14 residues. CDR3: CASSQGVGSSGYTF.

The chain has TRBV7-9 and TRBJ2-1; TCRdb's D gene call, TRBD1, goes unchecked for lack of DNA. This CDR3 is built from 12 residues. Germline V gene data show CDR1 as SEHNR and CDR2 as FQNEAQ (reference sequence). The CDR3 loop reads CASSPGVYEQFF.

The chain links TRBV5-6 to TRBJ1-5. The length of the CDR3 is 14 residues. Germline CDR1 SGHDT, CDR2 YYEEEE. CDR3 in amino acids: CASSSRFSNQPQHF.

V usage is TRBV21-1 and J usage is TRBJ2-7. TRBV21-1 is assigned pseudogene status. CDR3 length: 17 amino acids. This chain's CDR3 is CASSKTGMWRFSYEQYF.

J is TRBJ2-2 and V is TRBV12-3 or TRBV12-4; TCRdb returns TRBD1, unconfirmable since there is no DNA. The length of the CDR3 is 18 residues. CDR3 sequence reads: CASSLGLAGAGRPGELFF.

J is TRBJ2-1 and V is TRBV11-2; TCRdb outputs TRBD1, but without DNA this stays unchecked. The CDR3 length is 16 residues. Germline V CDR1 and CDR2: SGHAT, FQNNGV. This chain's CDR3 is CASSPNLGATYNEQFF.

The chain links TRBV20-1 to TRBJ1-2; TCRdb indicates TRBD1, and absent DNA this call remains unverified. The CDR3 covers 13 residues. Germline CDR1 is DFQATT and CDR2 is SNEGSKA (reference sequence). The CDR3 sequence: CSVSRGTQYGYTF.

CDR3 region: CASSFLPGGVTDTQYF. This rearrangement joins TRBV9 to TRBJ2-3; the D gene TCRdb calls, TRBD2, cannot be checked with no DNA. Germline lookup yields CDR1 SGDLS and CDR2 YYNGEE. CDR3 length: 16 amino acids.

This chain connects TRBV27 to TRBJ2-7; TCRdb's D call of TRBD1 is untestable without DNA. The CDR3 has 15 amino acids. CDR1 is MNHEY and CDR2 is SMNVEV in the germline V gene (reference sequence). CDR3 residues: CASSLLRDGSYEQYF.

The V call is TRBV12-3 or TRBV12-4, the J call TRBJ2-7; the TRBD1 assignment by TCRdb is unverifiable without DNA. The CDR3 covers 15 residues. The CDR3 reads CASSPGTGNPYEQYF.

J is TRBJ2-3 and V is TRBV12-3 or TRBV12-4; TCRdb's D call of TRBD1 is untestable without DNA. The CDR3 is 17 residues long. The CDR3 loop reads CASRIGRARDGADTQYF.

The J gene is TRBJ1-1, the V gene TRBV7-9. This CDR3 contains 13 residues. Germline V CDR1 and CDR2: SEHNR, FQNEAQ (reference sequence). The CDR3 loop is CASAKAKNTEAFF.

The V call is TRBV6-1, the J call TRBJ1-6; TCRdb proposes TRBD1, but this gene call is untestable without DNA. CDR1 MNHNS and CDR2 SASEGT come from the germline V gene. The CDR3 has 15 residues. The CDR3 loop is CASSETGVLNSPLHF.